This T cell receptor (beta chain) was identified in a study of T cell changes during pregnancy in multiple sclerosis. Generated by immunoSEQ multiplex PCR, the TCRdb table keeps only in-frame clones and is missing some. Counted here are roughly 110,000 clones, around 90% occurring once; the ten biggest clones make up less than 0.9%. Looked up from germline, CDR1 is SGHDT and CDR2 is YYEEEE. CDR3 length: 18 residues. The V segment lost 4 bases and the J segment 0 bases; nucleotides outside the gene matches: 13. This clonotype originated in a female donor in good health, enrolled as a control in a pregnancy study. The chain combines TRBV5-6 with TRBJ2-1; 7 bases align to TRBD2. The sequencing here drew on peripheral blood, taken in the third trimester of pregnancy. In nucleotides, the CDR3 is TGTGCCAGCAGCACCGGCCAAACTTCGGGAGGCTCCTACAATGAGCAGTTCTTC. It yields the protein CASSTGQTSGGSYNEQFF.